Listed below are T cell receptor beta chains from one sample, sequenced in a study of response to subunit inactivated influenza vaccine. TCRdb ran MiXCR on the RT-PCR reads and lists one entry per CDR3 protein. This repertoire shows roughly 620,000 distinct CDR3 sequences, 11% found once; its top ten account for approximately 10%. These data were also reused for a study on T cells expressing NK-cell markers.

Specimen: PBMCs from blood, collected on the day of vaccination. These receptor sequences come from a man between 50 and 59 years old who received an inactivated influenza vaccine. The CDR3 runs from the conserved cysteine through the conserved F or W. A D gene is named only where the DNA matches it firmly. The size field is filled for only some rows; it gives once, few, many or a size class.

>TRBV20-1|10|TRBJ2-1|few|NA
CSSYKSEQFF
TGCAGTTCCTATAAGAGTGAGCAGTTCTTC
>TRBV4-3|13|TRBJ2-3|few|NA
CASSQEVFNTQYF
TGCGCCAGCAGCCAAGAGGTGTTTAATACGCAGTATTTT
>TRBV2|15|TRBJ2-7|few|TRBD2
CASSGGPGGYYEQYF
TGTGCCAGCAGTGGGGGTCCGGGAGGATACTACGAGCAGTACTTC
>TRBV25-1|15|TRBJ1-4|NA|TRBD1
CASSERTGPNEKLFF
TGTGCCAGCAGTGAGCGGACAGGCCCCAATGAAAAACTGTTTTTT
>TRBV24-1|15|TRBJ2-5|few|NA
CATSDPGPSQETQYF
TGTGCCACCAGTGATCCAGGGCCGTCCCAAGAGACCCAGTACTTC
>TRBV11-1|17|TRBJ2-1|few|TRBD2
CASSREGTAGVYNEQFF
TGTGCCAGCAGCCGCGAGGGAACAGCGGGAGTTTACAATGAGCAGTTCTTC
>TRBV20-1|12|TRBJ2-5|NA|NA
CSASRGWETQYF
TGCAGTGCTAGTAGGGGTTGGGAGACCCAGTACTTC
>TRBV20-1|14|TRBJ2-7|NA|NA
CSAIDRSKTYEQYF
TGCAGTGCTATAGACAGGAGTAAAACCTACGAGCAGTACTTC
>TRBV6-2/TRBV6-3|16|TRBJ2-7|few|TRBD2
CASNPWTSGSSYEQYF
TGTGCCAGCAACCCGTGGACTAGCGGGAGTTCCTACGAGCAGTACTTC
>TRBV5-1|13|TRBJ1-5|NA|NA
CASSPVPGQPQHF
TGCGCCAGCAGTCCAGTCCCGGGACAGCCCCAGCATTTT
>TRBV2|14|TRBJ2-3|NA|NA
CASRQAGLGDTQYF
TGTGCCAGCAGACAAGCGGGTCTGGGAGATACGCAGTATTTT
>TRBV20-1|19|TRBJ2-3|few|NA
CSVNPGSAGPLYRTDTQYF
TGCAGTGTTAACCCCGGGTCAGCGGGTCCCCTATACCGGACAGATACGCAGTATTTT
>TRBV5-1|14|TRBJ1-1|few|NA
CASSFQAGVSEAFF
TGCGCCAGCAGCTTTCAGGCAGGGGTCTCTGAAGCTTTCTTT
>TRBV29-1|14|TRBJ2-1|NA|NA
CSAVPRDRYNEQFF
TGCAGCGCCGTCCCCCGGGACCGGTACAATGAGCAGTTCTTC
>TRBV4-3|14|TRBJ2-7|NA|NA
CASSIQHRGGEQYF
TGCGCCAGCAGTATACAGCACAGGGGGGGCGAGCAGTACTTC
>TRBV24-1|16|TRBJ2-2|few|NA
CATSEPQYANTGELFF
TGTGCCACCAGTGAGCCCCAGTACGCGAACACCGGGGAGCTGTTTTTT
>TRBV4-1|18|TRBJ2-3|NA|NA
CASSPRGLSGGKTDTQYF
TGCGCCAGCAGCCCAAGGGGGCTGTCTGGGGGGAAAACAGATACGCAGTATTTT
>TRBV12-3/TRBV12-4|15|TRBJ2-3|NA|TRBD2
CASTPSGVTTDTQYF
TGTGCCAGCACTCCTAGCGGCGTAACCACAGATACGCAGTATTTT
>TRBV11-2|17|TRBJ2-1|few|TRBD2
CASSAPGVSGRSDEQFF
TGTGCCAGCAGCGCCCCAGGCGTTAGCGGGAGGTCGGATGAGCAGTTCTTC
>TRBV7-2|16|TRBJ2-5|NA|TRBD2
CASSLEAGGGLKTQYF
TGTGCCAGCAGCTTAGAGGCTGGCGGGGGATTAAAGACCCAGTACTTC
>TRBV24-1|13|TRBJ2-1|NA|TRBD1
CATEGQRINEQFF
TGTGCCACCGAGGGACAGAGGATAAACGAGCAGTTCTTC
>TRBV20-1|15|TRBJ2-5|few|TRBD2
CSPTMASGIQETQYF
TGCAGTCCCACTATGGCTAGCGGAATCCAAGAGACCCAGTACTTC
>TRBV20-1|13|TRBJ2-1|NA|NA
CSASGVGYNEQFF
TGCAGTGCTAGCGGGGTGGGGTACAATGAGCAGTTCTTC
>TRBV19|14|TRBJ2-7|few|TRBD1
CASSITGDSYEQYF
TGTGCCAGTAGTATAACCGGGGACAGCTACGAGCAGTACTTC